Shown below are 8 T cell receptor beta chains from a single sample sequenced in a study of a mutant IDH1 vaccine in newly diagnosed glioma. For these TCRs, the target antigens are not known. The time point here: week 11, during vaccination. With topical imiquimod, each dose of the vaccine consisted of 300 ug of mutant IDH1 20-mer peptide. TCRdb's copy holds only in-frame clones and misses some; the assay was immunoSEQ multiplex PCR. Of under 150,000 clones listed, about 80% are singletons. The sample was PBMCs, taken from a glioma patient whose treatment included an IDH1 peptide vaccine. Receptors were obtained from a man in his forties with glioma.

The rearrangement joins TRBV4-1 to TRBJ2-4, with D tentatively TRBD2 (5 bases). Germline values: CDR1 MGHRA, CDR2 YSYEKL. Trimming stripped 3 bases from V and 6 bases from J, with 15 bases between. This CDR3 has 15 residues. The CDR3 region is CASSQPSGKGNIQYF. The CDR3 bases are TGCGCCAGCAGCCAGCCCTCCGGGAAGGGAAACATTCAGTACTTC.

The chain employs TRBV10-3 and TRBJ2-7; D is perhaps TRBD1 (5 bases). This CDR3 comprises 15 residues. Trimming shortened V by 3 bases and J by 0 bases, and 12 bases separated the two germline ends. Germline CDR1 ENHRY, CDR2 SYGVKD. CDR3 in amino acids: CAISDPGRDSYEQYF. Here the CDR3 DNA reads TGTGCCATCAGTGACCCGGGCAGGGACTCCTACGAGCAGTACTTC.

The chain is built from TRBV5-4 and TRBJ2-5, with 11 nucleotides matching TRBD2. J gave up 2 bases and V 0 bases, and 3 bases lay outside the gene matches. This CDR3 contains 16 residues. Germline V CDR1 and CDR2: SGHNT, YYREEE (reference sequence). Here the CDR3 reads CASSLGLAGLQETQYF. Here the CDR3 DNA reads TGTGCCAGCAGCTTGGGACTAGCGGGGTTACAAGAGACCCAGTACTTC.

In its sample, this clone was seen once. The rearrangement uses TRBV7-9 and TRBJ2-1; a weak D match, TRBD2 (6 bases). This CDR3 comprises 15 residues. CDR1 SEHNR and CDR2 FQNEAQ come from the germline V gene (reference sequence). Trimming took off 5 bases at V and 8 bases at J, with 19 bases between the two ends. The CDR3 is CASSRTGLREDEQFF. CDR3 in DNA: TGTGCCAGCAGCCGAACCGGCCTCAGGGAGGATGAGCAGTTCTTC.

J is TRBJ2-7 and V is TRBV28; D unresolved. Germline V gene sequence: CDR1 MDHEN, CDR2 SYDVKM. Trimming removed 1 base from V and 6 bases from J, with 16 bases in between. The CDR3 is 15 residues long. The DNA of the CDR3 is TGTGCCAGCAGTTTATTTAACACCCCTGAGGCCGAGCAGTACTTC. Protein product: CASSLFNTPEAEQYF.

Details on this clone: One end of the junction is discordant with germline, which a read error may explain. V is TRBV7-7 and J is TRBJ2-1; D is uncertain. Germline V gene sequence: CDR1 SSHAT, CDR2 FNYEAQ (reference sequence). CDR3 length: 14 amino acids. CDR3 loop: CASSLGASGGEQFF. Here the CDR3 DNA reads TGTGCTAGCAGCTTAGGCGCGTCGGGCGGTGAGCAGTTCTTC.

In its sample, this clone was seen once. This chain joins TRBV19 and TRBJ2-4, with D possibly being TRBD2 (6 bases). This CDR3 has 17 amino acids. V lost 5 bases, J lost 0 bases, and 17 bases lay in between. Germline-derived CDR1 and CDR2 are LNHDA and SQIVND (reference sequence). In DNA form, the CDR3 reads TGTGCCAGTAGTCTCCCCGTAGCGGCTCTAGCCAAAAACATTCAGTACTTC. This codes for CASSLPVAALAKNIQYF.

The chain recombines TRBV27 with TRBJ2-6; 12 positions match TRBD1. CDR1 and CDR2 (germline): MNHEY, SMNVEV (reference sequence). The CDR3 length is 20 residues. V shed 7 bases, J shed 2 bases, and the junction held 15 bases outside the gene matches. This CDR3 is CASTRFGLGTGGTGANVLTF. CDR3 nucleotide sequence: TGTGCCAGCACCAGGTTTGGGCTCGGGACAGGGGGCACTGGGGCCAACGTCCTGACTTTC.